One sample yielded the 15 T cell receptor beta chains listed below, sequenced in a study of control samples from healthy donors and cancer patients. Profiling relied on immunoSEQ multiplex PCR, and the TCRdb table lists in-frame clones only, not all of them. The sample records over 100,000 clones, about 90% being singletons. Material for sequencing was blood. These receptors came from a woman aged 50 to 60 in good health.

The V call is TRBV5-1, the J call TRBJ1-2, with D hard to call. This CDR3 has 12 residues. The V gene lost 5 bases and the J gene lost 8 bases, with 13 bases spanning the gap. The V gene's germline CDR1 is SGHRS and CDR2 YFSETQ. CDR3 amino acids: CASRDSQGGYTF. CDR3 in DNA: TGCGCCAGCAGGGATTCCCAAGGAGGCTACACCTTC.

The chain uses TRBV5-5 and TRBJ2-1; 12 nucleotides match TRBD2. The J segment lost 4 bases and the V segment lost 4 bases, leaving 15 bases of the junction unmatched. Germline CDR1 SGHKS, CDR2 YYEKEE (reference sequence). The CDR3 covers 19 residues. Written as DNA, the CDR3 is TGTGCCAGCAGCCCCGAACTTAACCCACTAGCGGGGGGATACAATGAGCAGTTCTTC. This sequence encodes CASSPELNPLAGGYNEQFF.

The genes are TRBV27 and TRBJ1-4, with D tentatively TRBD1 (6 bases). V was pared by 5 bases and J by 4 bases, with 11 bases between. Germline V gives CDR1 MNHEY, CDR2 SMNVEV (reference sequence). The CDR3 covers 14 residues. Written as DNA, the CDR3 is TGTGCCAGCAGTCTCAGGGGCGTTAATGAAAAACTGTTTTTT. This encodes CASSLRGVNEKLFF.

This clone has more than one count but fewer than ten. The gene calls are TRBV5-4 and TRBJ1-3; 8 nucleotides line up with TRBD1. CDR3 size: 14 residues. Germline V gives CDR1 SGHNT, CDR2 YYREEE (reference sequence). Germline trimming cut 3 bases from V and 4 bases from J; bases unmatched to any gene: 3. DNA of the CDR3: TGTGCCAGCAGCTCCAGGGGGCTCGGAAACACCATATATTTT. Encoded protein: CASSSRGLGNTIYF.

DNA of the CDR3: TGTGCCAGCAGCTTAGCTCCAGGGGGCGAATACAATGAGCAGTTCTTC. Translated: CASSLAPGGEYNEQFF. The chain joins TRBV11-2 to TRBJ2-1; 8 bases agree with TRBD1. The CDR3 totals 16 residues. V was clipped by 1 base and J by 4 bases; unmatched bases: 6. Germline CDR1 reads SGHAT; CDR2 reads FQNNGV. The full variable domain, its missing parts supplied by reference TRBV11-2 and TRBJ2-1, is EAGVAQSPRYKIIEKRQSVAFWCNPISGHATLYWYQQILGQGPKLLIQFQNNGVVDDSQLPKDRFSAERLKGVDSTLKIQPAKLEDSAVYLCASSLAPGGEYNEQFFGPGTRLTVL.

The chain recombines TRBV2 with TRBJ1-1; TRBD1 matches 7 bases. CDR1 is SNHLY and CDR2 is FYNNEI in the germline V gene. After removal of 2 bases from V and 2 bases from J, the junction contained 8 bases not matched to a gene. The CDR3 extends over 16 amino acids. For the CDR3, the DNA is TGTGCCAGCAGTGAACGGACAGGAGGGGTAAACACTGAAGCTTTCTTT. Translating gives CASSERTGGVNTEAFF.

V usage is TRBV14 and J usage is TRBJ1-1; 10 positions match TRBD1. The V gene's germline CDR1 is SGHDN and CDR2 FVKESK. CDR3 length: 15 amino acids. J was trimmed by 3 bases and V by 4 bases; bases with no gene match: 5. Here the CDR3 DNA reads TGTGCCAGCAGCCGGAGGACAGGGGGGGACACTGAAGCTTTCTTT. Translation gives CASSRRTGGDTEAFF.

V and J are TRBV5-1 and TRBJ2-7; 11 bases agree with TRBD2. V dropped 4 bases and J dropped 2; count of bases not matched to a gene: 8. Germline V gives CDR1 SGHRS, CDR2 YFSETQ. CDR3 length equals 16 residues. CDR3: CASSAPGTSGAYEQYF. CDR3 sequence (DNA): TGCGCCAGCAGCGCCCCCGGGACTAGCGGAGCCTACGAGCAGTACTTC.

The rearrangement uses TRBV5-8 and TRBJ2-6; D unclear. The V gene's germline CDR1 is SGHTS and CDR2 YDEGEE. CDR3 length: 16 residues. The germline V and J ends were trimmed by 1 base and 2 bases, with 10 bases remaining between them. The CDR3 DNA reads TGTGCCAGCAGCTTGTTAATAGGTGCTGGGGCCAACGTCCTGACTTTC. Translation: CASSLLIGAGANVLTF.

The chain uses TRBV28 and TRBJ2-1; the match to TRBD1 covers 9 bases. From germline, CDR1 is MDHEN and CDR2 SYDVKM. The CDR3 loop spans 13 amino acids. The V segment lost 6 bases and the J segment 15 bases; nucleotides outside the gene matches: 12. DNA of the CDR3: TGTGCCAGCAGGCAACATGGGGGACAGGGTATGTTCTTC. As protein: CASRQHGGQGMFF.

This chain's CDR3 is CAWRLQGAYTEAFF. The CDR3 DNA reads TGTGCCTGGAGACTTCAGGGGGCTTACACTGAAGCTTTCTTT. This rearrangement joins TRBV30 to TRBJ1-1; 8 bases fit TRBD1. The germline V gene encodes CDR1 GTSNPN and CDR2 SVGIG (reference sequence). Germline trimming cut 3 bases from V and 3 bases from J; bases unmatched to any gene: 6. The CDR3 is made up of 14 amino acids.

This clone was found once. This chain uses TRBV12-3 or TRBV12-4 with TRBJ1-2, with no clear D. The CDR3 sequence is 13 residues long. Trimming took off 1 base at V and 4 bases at J, with 7 bases between the two ends. The CDR3 sequence: CASSLGLGYGYTF. The CDR3 DNA sequence: TGTGCCAGCAGTTTAGGTCTTGGCTATGGCTACACCTTC.

The chain uses TRBV7-9 and TRBJ2-3; 12 bases line up with TRBD2. This CDR3 has 15 residues. Germline V gene sequence: CDR1 SEHNR, CDR2 FQNEAQ (reference sequence). With V trimmed by 5 bases and J by 5 bases, 5 bases remained unmatched. This chain's CDR3 is CASSLSLAGGDTQYF. The CDR3, as DNA: TGTGCCAGCAGCCTATCACTAGCGGGGGGAGATACGCAGTATTTT.

On this clone itself: The same CDR3 arises from other DNA sequences in this sample as well. This chain uses TRBV6-5 with TRBJ1-6; D possibly corresponds to TRBD1 (5 bases). CDR3 length: 15 amino acids. Germline CDR1 and CDR2: MNHEY and SVGAGI. The ends were cut back, 2 bases at V and 5 bases at J, with 10 bases in the middle. CDR3 protein: CASSYRQLNNSPLHF. CDR3 nucleotides: TGTGCCAGCAGTTACAGACAGCTGAATAATTCACCCCTCCACTTT.

The chain's CDR3 is CAISEWGSRPNTEAFF. Written as DNA, the CDR3 is TGTGCCATCAGTGAGTGGGGGAGCAGACCAAACACTGAAGCTTTCTTT. The rearrangement joins TRBV10-3 to TRBJ1-1; TRBD1 is a possible D gene (5 bases). CDR3 length: 16 amino acids. Trimming cost V 1 base and J 2 bases, with 14 bases left between them. Per the germline V gene, CDR1 is ENHRY and CDR2 is SYGVKD.